This T cell receptor (beta chain) was documented in a study of T cells after yellow fever vaccination. Study findings and constraints: Clones from primary vaccination mostly reappeared after the booster (approximately 95% CD4, under 90% CD8). Although the secondary response was weaker, it peaked faster, at day 5 versus 15. A small share of clonotypes appeared in both CD4 and CD8 compartments.

TCRdb passed the 5' RACE reads through MiXCR, listing each CDR3 protein once. The sample yields some 350,000 distinct CDR3 sequences, roughly 4.3% seen once. CDR1 and CDR2 (germline): SEHNR, FQNEAQ (reference sequence). The V gene lost 5 bases and the J gene lost 2 bases, with 4 bases spanning the gap. The CDR3 has 11 amino acids. This clonotype was found many times. Its matching antigen is unknown. The genes are TRBV7-9 and TRBJ2-7; the D is unclear. The clonotype originates from a man between 18 and 35 years old who received the YFV17D yellow fever vaccine. The sample was PBMCs, taken 5 days after the yellow fever booster vaccination. This chain's CDR3 is CASSVTYEQYF. The DNA of the CDR3 is TGTGCCAGCAGCGTAACCTACGAGCAGTACTTC.